Presented here are 4 T cell receptor beta chains from one specimen sequenced in a study of T cells after yellow fever vaccination. TCRdb reanalysed the 5' RACE reads using MiXCR and keeps one entry per CDR3 protein. The data show about 550,000 distinct CDR3 sequences, 15% to 20% seen once. The material was PBMCs, obtained 15 days after the yellow fever booster vaccination. Receptors originate from a man aged 30-40 years who received the YFV17D yellow fever vaccine.

A few counts support this clonotype. The chain links TRBV5-1 to TRBJ1-3; 8 bases are a match to TRBD1. The CDR3 runs to 14 residues. Trimming cost V 4 bases and J 5 bases; bases outside gene matches: 5. CDR1 SGHRS and CDR2 YFSETQ come from the germline V gene. CDR3 region: CASSSGTGRNTIYF. CDR3 nucleotides: TGCGCCAGCAGCAGCGGGACAGGTAGAAACACCATATATTTT. The variable domain in full, completed from reference TRBV5-1 and TRBJ1-3, reads KAGVTQTPRYLIKTRGQQVTLSCSPISGHRSVSWYQQTPGQGLQFLFEYFSETQRNKGNFPGRFSGRQFSNSRSEMNVSTLELGDSALYLCASSSGTGRNTIYFGEGSWLTVV.

V usage is TRBV27 and J usage is TRBJ2-7; the D is unclear. Germline V lookup: CDR1 MNHEY, CDR2 SMNVEV (reference sequence). V dropped 5 bases and J dropped 1 base, with 18 bases sitting between them. This CDR3 is 16 amino acids long. The CDR3 protein is CASSVLGDNPSYEQYF. The CDR3 DNA sequence: TGTGCCAGCAGTGTCCTGGGCGACAATCCTTCCTACGAGCAGTACTTC.

This clonotype came up a few times. The DNA for the CDR3 is TGCAGCGTTGTCTTGGGGAAAGGTTACACCGGGGAGCTGTTTTTT. Its protein is CSVVLGKGYTGELFF. V gene TRBV29-1 combines with J gene TRBJ2-2; no firm D call. Germline CDR1 reads SQVTM; CDR2 reads ANQGSEA. Trimming stripped 4 bases from V and 3 bases from J, with 15 bases between. CDR3 size: 15 residues.

This clonotype has a handful of counts. The gene calls are TRBV11-1 and TRBJ2-7, with TRBD1 matching over 7 bases. CDR1 and CDR2 (germline): SGHAT, FQDESV (reference sequence). J lost 5 bases, V lost 1 base, and 2 bases had no gene match. This CDR3 contains 13 residues. In DNA form, the CDR3 reads TGTGCCAGCAGCTTAGACAGGGGCGACGAGCAGTACTTC. Its translation is CASSLDRGDEQYF.